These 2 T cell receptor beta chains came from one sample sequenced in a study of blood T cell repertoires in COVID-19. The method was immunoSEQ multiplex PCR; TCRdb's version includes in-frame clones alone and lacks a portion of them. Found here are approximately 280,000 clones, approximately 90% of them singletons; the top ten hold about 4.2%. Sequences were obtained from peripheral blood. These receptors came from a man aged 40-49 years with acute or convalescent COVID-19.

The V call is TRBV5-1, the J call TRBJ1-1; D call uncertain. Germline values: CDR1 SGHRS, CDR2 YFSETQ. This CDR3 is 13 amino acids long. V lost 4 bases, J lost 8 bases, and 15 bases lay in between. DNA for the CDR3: TGCGCCAGCAGCCTAGGACCCGGGGAAGAAGCTTTCTTT. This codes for CASSLGPGEEAFF.

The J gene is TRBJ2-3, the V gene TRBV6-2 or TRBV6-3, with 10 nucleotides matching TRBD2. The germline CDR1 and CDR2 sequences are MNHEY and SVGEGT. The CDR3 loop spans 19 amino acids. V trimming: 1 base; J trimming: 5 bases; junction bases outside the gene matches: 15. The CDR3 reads CASSYYSRLLSGGVDTQYF. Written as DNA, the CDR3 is TGTGCCAGCAGTTACTATTCCCGCTTGTTGAGCGGGGGGGTAGATACGCAGTATTTT.